One sample yielded the 32 T cell receptor beta chains listed below, sequenced in a study of T-cell reconstitution after alpha-beta-depleted transplantation in children. Unique molecular identifiers were incorporated when the TCRbeta library was constructed. MiXCR was run by TCRdb on the PCR reads, yielding one entry per CDR3 protein. The repertoire holds hundreds of thousands of distinct CDR3 sequences, with roughly an eighth as singletons. The sample consisted of PBMCs from the stem cell graft donor, taken from the stem cell graft. Source of these receptors: a human donor who donated a stem cell graft to a child with combined immunodeficiency.

This clonotype was detected ten times or more. The CDR3 reads CASSRRQGALGEQFF. The CDR3 nucleotides are TGTGCCAGCAGTAGAAGACAGGGGGCCTTAGGTGAGCAGTTCTTC. V and J are TRBV12-3 or TRBV12-4 and TRBJ2-1; 10 bases line up with TRBD1. The CDR3 contains 15 residues. V trimming: 5 bases; J trimming: 9 bases; junction bases outside the gene matches: 10.

This clonotype was detected only a few times. The chain links TRBV2 to TRBJ2-2, with D maybe TRBD1 (5 bases). In germline, CDR1 is SNHLY, CDR2 FYNNEI. V was clipped by 2 bases and J by 0 bases, with 7 bases between them. The CDR3 runs 15 residues. CDR3 DNA: TGTGCCAGCAGTGAAATAGGGGCGAACACCGGGGAGCTGTTTTTT. Its translation is CASSEIGANTGELFF.

This clonotype has just a few counts. The genes are TRBV20-1 and TRBJ2-5; 7 nucleotides agree with TRBD2. The CDR3 length is 13 residues. V lost 6 bases, J lost 2 bases, and 6 bases stayed unmatched. Germline CDR1 and CDR2: DFQATT and SNEGSKA (reference sequence). The CDR3 nucleotides are TGCAGTGCGATCAAAGCGGGGCAAGAGACCCAGTACTTC. It translates to CSAIKAGQETQYF.

The chain combines TRBV4-2 with TRBJ2-3, with 12 nucleotides matching TRBD2. V trimming: 1 base; J trimming: 3 bases; junction bases outside the gene matches: 5. The CDR3 has 17 residues. Germline assignment: CDR1 LGHNA and CDR2 YNFKEQ. The CDR3 region has the DNA TGTGCCAGCAGCCAAGGCCTAGCGGGGGGGCCGACAGATACGCAGTATTTT. Amino acid sequence: CASSQGLAGGPTDTQYF.

This clonotype was picked up many times. The chain carries TRBV7-9 and TRBJ2-7; tentatively, D is TRBD1 (7 bases). CDR3 length: 17 residues. V gave up 1 base and J gave up 0 bases, with 16 bases separating them. Germline values: CDR1 SEHNR, CDR2 FQNEAQ (reference sequence). The CDR3 is CASSLVGGTASSYEQYF. The CDR3 DNA reads as TGTGCCAGCAGCTTAGTAGGCGGGACAGCGAGCTCCTACGAGCAGTACTTC. Full variable domain (missing parts from reference TRBV7-9 and TRBJ2-7): DTGVSQNPRHKITKRGQNVTFRCDPISEHNRLYWYRQTLGQGPEFLTYFQNEAQLEKSRLLSDRFSAERPKGSFSTLEIQRTEQGDSAMYLCASSLVGGTASSYEQYFGPGTRLTVT.

This clonotype was seen a few times. CDR3 nucleotide sequence: TGTGCCAGCAGCTTAGACAGAAACACCATATATTTT. It specifies CASSLDRNTIYF. This rearrangement joins TRBV7-2 to TRBJ1-3; D not certain. This CDR3 has 12 residues. V was trimmed by 1 base and J by 5 bases, leaving 3 bases between them. Germline V lookup: CDR1 SGHTA, CDR2 FQGNSA. The whole variable domain, remainder taken from reference TRBV7-2 and TRBJ1-3, is GAGVSQSPSNKVTEKGKDVELRCDPISGHTALYWYRQSLGQGLEFLIYFQGNSAPDKSGLPSDRFSAERTGGSVSTLTIQRTQQEDSAVYLCASSLDRNTIYFGEGSWLTVV.

This clonotype was counted between two and nine times. The J gene is TRBJ2-1, the V gene TRBV15, with a possible D match to TRBD2 (6 bases). Germline V CDR1 and CDR2: LNHNV, YYDKDF (reference sequence). Between the trimmed V and J ends, which lost 0 bases and 5 bases, there was a span of 17 bases. The CDR3 runs 17 residues. The chain's CDR3 is CATSREGGAGPHNEQFF. The CDR3 nucleotides are TGTGCCACCAGCAGAGAGGGGGGAGCGGGTCCCCACAATGAGCAGTTCTTC.

At least ten counts were recorded for this clonotype. This chain connects TRBV9 to TRBJ2-3, with TRBD2 as a possible D gene (6 bases). CDR3 size: 14 residues. The germline CDR1 and CDR2 sequences are SGDLS and YYNGEE. Trimming pared 0 bases from V and 4 bases from J, leaving 9 bases between. The CDR3 spells CASSVVVAADTQYF. CDR3 bases: TGTGCCAGCAGCGTAGTGGTAGCGGCAGATACGCAGTATTTT. Full variable domain (missing parts from reference TRBV9 and TRBJ2-3): DSGVTQTPKHLITATGQRVTLRCSPRSGDLSVYWYQQSLDQGLQFLIQYYNGEERAKGNILERFSAQQFPDLHSELNLSSLELGDSALYFCASSVVVAADTQYFGPGTRLTVL.

At least ten counts were recorded for this clonotype. The chain is built from TRBV3-1 and TRBJ2-1; D ambiguous. Germline V gene lookup returns CDR1 LGHDT and CDR2 YNNKEL (reference sequence). CDR3 size: 13 residues. Between the trimmed V and J ends, which lost 3 bases and 4 bases, there was a span of 7 bases. The CDR3 region is CASSHLRYNEQFF. The CDR3 DNA is TGTGCCAGCAGCCACCTCAGGTACAATGAGCAGTTCTTC.

The chain has TRBV5-1 and TRBJ1-5; the match to TRBD1 covers 9 bases. Trimming removed 3 bases from V and 6 bases from J; junction bases left unmatched: 7. There are 15 residues in the CDR3. Germline loops: CDR1 SGHRS, CDR2 YFSETQ. The CDR3 DNA sequence: TGCGCCAGCAGCTCGGGACAGGGAGGTAGTCAGCCCCAGCATTTT. Translating gives CASSSGQGGSQPQHF.

The chain links TRBV6-2 or TRBV6-3 to TRBJ2-7; 8 positions match TRBD2. This CDR3 has 14 residues. After removal of 5 bases from V and 6 bases from J, the junction contained 9 bases not matched to a gene. CDR1 MNHEY and CDR2 SVGEGT come from the germline V gene. The CDR3 spells CASSLGTRTSEQYF. Here the CDR3 DNA reads TGTGCCAGCAGTCTGGGGACTAGAACATCCGAGCAGTACTTC.

V is TRBV20-1 and J is TRBJ2-3, with TRBD2 matching over 11 bases. This CDR3 has 15 residues. From germline, CDR1 is DFQATT and CDR2 SNEGSKA (reference sequence). With V trimmed by 0 bases and J by 10 bases, 9 bases remained unmatched. The CDR3: CSARDPSGGLGAQYF. The CDR3 nucleotides are TGCAGTGCTAGAGATCCTAGCGGGGGGCTGGGGGCGCAGTATTTT.

The table lists this clonotype with a few counts. The rearrangement uses TRBV5-6 and TRBJ2-1, with TRBD2 identical over 9 bases. The CDR3 loop spans 17 amino acids. V shed 0 bases, J shed 7 bases, and the junction held 11 bases outside the gene matches. Germline-derived CDR1 and CDR2 are SGHDT and YYEEEE. For the CDR3, the DNA is TGTGCCAGCAGCTTGGCCGGGGCGGGAGGGCCAAAGAATGAGCAGTTCTTC. Amino acids: CASSLAGAGGPKNEQFF.

This clonotype was counted a few times. V usage is TRBV7-2 and J usage is TRBJ2-2, with D possibly TRBD2 on 6 matching bases. Germline CDR1 is SGHTA and CDR2 is FQGNSA. This CDR3 contains 16 residues. The ends were cut back, 5 bases at V and 0 bases at J, with 13 bases in the middle. This CDR3 is CASSPQGLANTGELFF. For the CDR3, the DNA is TGTGCCAGCAGCCCTCAGGGACTTGCGAACACCGGGGAGCTGTTTTTT.

This clonotype was recorded many times. V usage is TRBV10-3 and J usage is TRBJ1-2; 7 nucleotides agree with TRBD1. Germline CDR1 and CDR2: ENHRY and SYGVKD. This CDR3 contains 16 residues. Losses at the gene ends were 8 bases for V and 5 bases for J; bases not matched to a gene: 17. The CDR3 nucleotides are TGTGCCATCGGCTTGAGTACCGGGACAGAGTTATATGGCTACACCTTC. This translates into CAIGLSTGTELYGYTF.

This clonotype was observed a few times. The chain joins TRBV29-1 to TRBJ1-1; possible D gene TRBD1, 6 bases. The germline CDR1 and CDR2 sequences are SQVTM and ANQGSEA. Between the trimmed V and J ends, which lost 7 bases and 4 bases, there was a span of 22 bases. There are 15 residues in the CDR3. The CDR3 DNA reads as TGCAGCGCCCAAGGGGGGGACCAGTCGGGCACTGAAGCTTTCTTT. This sequence encodes CSAQGGDQSGTEAFF.

This clonotype was counted ten times or more. The gene calls are TRBV30 and TRBJ2-5, with D uncertain. Germline assignment: CDR1 GTSNPN and CDR2 SVGIG (reference sequence). This CDR3 comprises 13 residues. Trimming took off 1 base at V and 4 bases at J, with 10 bases between the two ends. In DNA, the CDR3 is TGTGCCTGGAGTGCCCTCGGCAGAGAGACCCAGTACTTC. Encoded protein: CAWSALGRETQYF.

Ten or more counts support this clonotype. CDR3 coding DNA: TGTGCCAGCAGCTTGAGGTCTTATGAGCAGTACTTC. Translated: CASSLRSYEQYF. The V gene is TRBV12-3 or TRBV12-4, the J gene TRBJ2-7; D is unresolved. Trimming shortened V by 6 bases and J by 7 bases, and 13 bases separated the two germline ends. This CDR3 has 12 residues.

The CDR3, as DNA: TGTGCCACCAGCAGACTTAGGGGCCCCTATTCCGGGGAGCTGTTTTTT. It encodes CATSRLRGPYSGELFF. The chain couples TRBV15 to TRBJ2-2; TRBD1 is a possible D gene (5 bases). V was clipped by 2 bases and J by 6 bases, with 16 bases between them. CDR1 and CDR2 (germline): LNHNV, YYDKDF (reference sequence). CDR3 length: 16 amino acids.

The table lists this clonotype with many counts. J is TRBJ2-5 and V is TRBV18; D remains unclear. The V end was cut by 2 bases, the J end by 1 base, with 5 bases between. Germline CDR1 is KGHSH and CDR2 is LQKENI. The CDR3 consists of 13 residues. The CDR3 region has the DNA TGTGCCAGCTCACCAGCCACCCAAGAGACCCAGTACTTC. Its protein product is CASSPATQETQYF.

The J gene is TRBJ1-2, the V gene TRBV20-1; D is ambiguous. Germline CDR1 DFQATT, CDR2 SNEGSKA (reference sequence). Trimming took off 0 bases at V and 3 bases at J, with 11 bases between the two ends. The length of the CDR3 is 14 residues. The CDR3 nucleotides read TGCAGTGCTAGAGACCCTAGGGAGGACTATGGCTACACCTTC. Its protein product is CSARDPREDYGYTF.

The CDR3: CASSQGYQRNTEAFF. CDR3 DNA sequence: TGTGCCAGCAGCCAAGGGTATCAGAGGAACACTGAAGCTTTCTTT. The chain uses TRBV3-1 and TRBJ1-1, with no clear D. The CDR3 totals 15 residues. The V end lost 1 base, the J end lost 1 base, and 10 bases lay between the germline ends. The germline CDR1 and CDR2 sequences are LGHDT and YNNKEL (reference sequence).

In its sample, this clonotype was seen a few times. The V gene is TRBV7-6, the J gene TRBJ2-1; D not resolved. Trimming stripped 1 base from V and 9 bases from J, with 10 bases between. The germline V gene has CDR1 SGHVS and CDR2 FNYEAQ. The CDR3 consists of 13 residues. The CDR3 DNA reads TGTGCCAGCAGCTTAGAAGTTCTGACTGAGCAGTTCTTC. Translating it yields CASSLEVLTEQFF.

This rearrangement joins TRBV25-1 to TRBJ2-7; TRBD1 aligns across 7 bases. Germline V CDR1 and CDR2: MGHDK, SYGVNS. The length of the CDR3 is 14 residues. V was pared by 6 bases and J by 0 bases, with 5 bases of the junction left unmatched. The DNA for the CDR3 is TGTGCCAGCAGGGGGACAGCTAGCTCCTACGAGCAGTACTTC. Protein sequence: CASRGTASSYEQYF.

The V gene is TRBV7-9, the J gene TRBJ2-5; 9 nucleotides align to TRBD1. The CDR3 consists of 15 residues. Germline assignment: CDR1 SEHNR and CDR2 FQNEAQ (reference sequence). V trimming: 5 bases; J trimming: 5 bases; junction bases outside the gene matches: 9. CDR3 sequence: CASSPGTGSLETQYF. The CDR3 DNA follows: TGTGCCAGCAGCCCCGGGACAGGGAGTCTGGAGACCCAGTACTTC. The variable domain in full, completed from reference TRBV7-9 and TRBJ2-5, reads DTGVSQNPRHKITKRGQNVTFRCDPISEHNRLYWYRQTLGQGPEFLTYFQNEAQLEKSRLLSDRFSAERPKGSFSTLEIQRTEQGDSAMYLCASSPGTGSLETQYFGPGTRLLVL.

The sample holds many counts of this clonotype. The chain joins TRBV7-3 to TRBJ2-3, with TRBD2 matching 8 bases. Germline lookup yields CDR1 SGHTA and CDR2 FQGTGA. The CDR3 has 15 residues. Trimming removed 3 bases from V and 1 base from J; junction bases left unmatched: 3. CDR3 sequence: CASSFSGKGTDTQYF. In DNA, the CDR3 is TGTGCCAGCAGCTTTAGCGGGAAGGGCACAGATACGCAGTATTTT.

This clonotype was counted a few times. The genes are TRBV11-3 and TRBJ2-3; D not certain. CDR1 SGHNT and CDR2 YENEEA come from the germline V gene. The length of the CDR3 is 14 residues. V was clipped by 2 bases and J by 2 bases, with 8 bases between them. CDR3 bases: TGTGCCAGCAGCTTATTTCGGTCCACAGATACGCAGTATTTT. Amino acids: CASSLFRSTDTQYF.

The gene calls are TRBV7-2 and TRBJ2-5; 8 bases are shared with TRBD2. With 5 bases clipped from V and 5 bases from J, the junction kept 7 bases outside the gene matches. CDR1 is SGHTA, CDR2 FQGNSA, per germline. The CDR3 is 14 residues long. Here the CDR3 reads CASSPSGYTETQYF. The DNA of the CDR3 is TGTGCCAGCAGCCCTAGCGGGTACACGGAGACCCAGTACTTC.

The table lists this clonotype with a few counts. The V and J genes are TRBV14 and TRBJ2-7, with D uncertain. V was clipped by 0 bases and J by 2 bases, with 8 bases between them. This CDR3 contains 14 residues. Germline-derived CDR1 and CDR2 are SGHDN and FVKESK. Written as DNA, the CDR3 is TGTGCCAGCAGCCAAGACCAGTTCCCCTACGAGCAGTACTTC. Its protein is CASSQDQFPYEQYF.

This clonotype was recorded at least ten times. The chain links TRBV27 to TRBJ2-1; unclear D gene. This CDR3 comprises 13 residues. The V gene's germline CDR1 is MNHEY and CDR2 SMNVEV (reference sequence). V was cut by 5 bases and J by 0 bases, with 5 bases left in between. CDR3 DNA sequence: TGTGCCAGCAGTGGGATCTCCTACAATGAGCAGTTCTTC. It codes for CASSGISYNEQFF.

The chain links TRBV30 to TRBJ1-6, with 7 nucleotides matching TRBD1. The CDR3 is 13 amino acids. V trimming: 4 bases; J trimming: 8 bases; junction bases outside the gene matches: 5. Germline V gene sequence: CDR1 GTSNPN, CDR2 SVGIG (reference sequence). The CDR3 DNA is TGTGCCTGGACCGCCAGGGGGGATTCACCCCTCCACTTT. Its translation is CAWTARGDSPLHF.

V and J are TRBV5-6 and TRBJ2-3, with D maybe TRBD2 (5 bases). Looked up from germline, CDR1 is SGHDT and CDR2 is YYEEEE. Trimming took 4 bases from V and 1 from J, leaving 16 bases between them. This CDR3 is built from 16 residues. The CDR3 region is CASSTGLWYGTDTQYF. The CDR3 DNA is TGTGCCAGCAGCACCGGACTTTGGTATGGCACAGATACGCAGTATTTT.